These T cell receptor beta chains were read from a single sample in a study of T cells after somatic rescue of genetic block. Method: immunoSEQ multiplex PCR; TCRdb's copy keeps in-frame clones and lacks some. The table lists tens of thousands of clones, under 95% of them singletons, with about 2.9% in the top ten. Specimen: peripheral blood mononuclear cells (PBMCs). Receptors originate from a man in his forties. CDR3s include the opening cysteine and the closing phenylalanine or tryptophan. Each record gives: J gene, clone size, V gene, D gene, CDR3 DNA, CDR3 protein. D genes are given only for firm matches. Rows give clone size only sometimes, using once, few, many, or a class for an expanded clone.

TRBJ1-3,-,TRBV9,-,TGTGCCAGCAGCGTAGAAGAAGGAAACACCATATATTTT,CASSVEEGNTIYF
TRBJ1-5,-,TRBV2,-,TGTGCCAGCAGTGCGGACGAGATTCAGCCCCAGCATTTT,CASSADEIQPQHF
TRBJ1-6,-,TRBV28,TRBD1,TGTGCCAGCAGACCGAGAGGGACAGACTATAATTCACCCCTCCACTTT,CASRPRGTDYNSPLHF
TRBJ2-3,-,TRBV27,TRBD2,TGTGCCAGCAGTTTAAGACTAGCGGGTTACTCTAGCACAGATACGCAGTATTTT,CASSLRLAGYSSTDTQYF
TRBJ2-1,once,TRBV28,-,TGTGCCAGCAGTTTTCCTGAGCAGTTCTTC,CASSFPEQFF
TRBJ1-6,-,TRBV2,-,TGTGCCAGCAGGCCGATCCGGGACGGCTATAATTCACCCCTCCACTTT,CASRPIRDGYNSPLHF
TRBJ2-7,-,TRBV2,-,TGTGCCAGCGAATCCGGGTACGAGCAGTACTTC,CASESGYEQYF
TRBJ2-5,-,TRBV6-5,TRBD1,TGTGCCAGCACCGACAGGGGGCGAGAGACCCAGTACTTC,CASTDRGRETQYF
TRBJ1-1,-,TRBV27,TRBD1,TGTGCCAGCAGGATTACAGGGGGCACTGAAGCTTTCTTT,CASRITGGTEAFF
TRBJ2-5,-,TRBV7-2,-,TGTGCCAGCAGCTTTGATCGGGAGACCCAGTACTTC,CASSFDRETQYF
TRBJ2-4,-,TRBV19,TRBD1,TGTGCCAGTAGTACTCGACAGGGAAAAAACATTCAGTACTTC,CASSTRQGKNIQYF
TRBJ2-7,-,TRBV5-6,-,TGTGCCAGCAGCTTGATGAGTAGCGACCCCTACGAGCAGTACTTC,CASSLMSSDPYEQYF
TRBJ2-3,-,TRBV18,-,TGTGCCAGCTCAGCGACCGGGACACAGACTAGCACAGATACGCAGTATTTT,CASSATGTQTSTDTQYF
TRBJ2-7,-,TRBV6-5,TRBD2,TGTGCCAGCAGCTCCGGGGGGGGCTCCTACGAGCAGTACTTC,CASSSGGGSYEQYF
TRBJ2-1,-,TRBV6-5,-,TGTGCCAGCAGTGGGCATGGCTACAATGAGCAGTTCTTC,CASSGHGYNEQFF
TRBJ2-7,-,TRBV6-5,-,TGTGCCAGCAGTTACCGCTCAGCGGCCTACGGGGAAGAGCAGTACTTC,CASSYRSAAYGEEQYF
TRBJ1-2,once,TRBV5-1,TRBD1,TGCGCCAGCAGCCCAGCGACCGACAGGGATCTTCTTGGCTACACCTTC,CASSPATDRDLLGYTF
TRBJ2-7,-,TRBV7-9,-,TGTGCCAGCAGCTCGGACAGCCCCTACGAGCAGTACTTC,CASSSDSPYEQYF
TRBJ2-7,once,TRBV19,-,TGTGCCAGTAGTATAGCGGGGGCTCCCGAGCAGTACTTC,CASSIAGAPEQYF
TRBJ2-2,-,TRBV5-1,TRBD2,TGCGCCAGCAGCCAAAGGACTAGCGGGGGTATCGGGGAGCTGTTTTTT,CASSQRTSGGIGELFF
TRBJ2-2,-,TRBV6-1,-,TGTGCCAGCAGTGAATGCTCGGGACCATACACCGGGGAGCTGTTTTTT,CASSECSGPYTGELFF
TRBJ1-1,-,TRBV10-1,-,TGCGCCAACCCACGGGGAGGGGAGGAAGCTTTCTTT,CANPRGGEEAFF
TRBJ1-1,-,TRBV11-2,-,TGTGCCAGCAGCGGGCTTACTGGAGGGAAAACTGAAGCTTTCTTT,CASSGLTGGKTEAFF
TRBJ2-3,once,TRBV5-6,-,TGTGCCAGCAGCTTACTGCGCACAGATACGCAGTATTTT,CASSLLRTDTQYF
TRBJ1-1,-,TRBV9,-,TGTGCCAGCAGCGAGGATGTGCCTGGCACTGAAGCTTTCTTT,CASSEDVPGTEAFF
TRBJ1-3,-,TRBV11-3,-,TGTGCCAGCAGCCTCGGGCTCGGAAACACCATATATTTT,CASSLGLGNTIYF
TRBJ1-4,-,TRBV27,TRBD1,TGTGCCAGCAGACGGACAGGGGGAGTTGGCGCTAATGAAAAACTGTTTTTT,CASRRTGGVGANEKLFF
TRBJ2-3,-,TRBV5-1,-,TGCGCCAGCAGCTTGGTTCCGGCAGATACGCAGTATTTT,CASSLVPADTQYF
TRBJ1-2,-,TRBV27,TRBD1,TGTGCCAGCAGTTCGGGACAGGGCCTTTGGTATGGCTACACCTTC,CASSSGQGLWYGYTF
TRBJ2-3,-,TRBV4-3,TRBD1,TGCGCCAGCAGCCTCCAGACAGGGGGAGGGACAGATACGCAGTATTTT,CASSLQTGGGTDTQYF
TRBJ1-5,-,TRBV30,-,TGTGCCTGGAGTGCCGTGAGGGGCAATCAGCCCCAGCATTTT,CAWSAVRGNQPQHF
TRBJ2-3,-,TRBV28,-,TGTGCCAGCAGTTTCGCCCTACTACGGGACTCCGAGGGCACAGATACGCAGTATTTT,CASSFALLRDSEGTDTQYF
TRBJ1-6,-,TRBV6-5,-,TGTGCCAGCAGTTACTCGAGAGGGGGGAGCTCACCCCTCCACTTT,CASSYSRGGSSPLHF
TRBJ1-4,-,TRBV29-1,TRBD1,TGCAGCGTAGGCCGGACAGGGGGCTCCGATGAAAAACTGTTTTTT,CSVGRTGGSDEKLFF
TRBJ1-5,-,TRBV2,TRBD1,TGTGCCAGCAGTCCGGGACAGGGGGCCTTCGGTAGCAATCAGCCCCAGCATTTT,CASSPGQGAFGSNQPQHF
TRBJ2-7,-,TRBV12-1,-,TGTGCCAGCAGCTCTTCGGTGTACGAGCAGTACTTC,CASSSSVYEQYF
TRBJ1-1,-,TRBV19,TRBD1,TGTGCCAGTAAGAGGGACAGATACACTGAAGCTTTCTTT,CASKRDRYTEAFF
TRBJ2-5,-,TRBV5-6,TRBD1,TGTGCCAGCAGCGTCGGACAGGGTTATGCTCAGTACTTC,CASSVGQGYAQYF
TRBJ1-4,-,TRBV6-5,TRBD1,TGTGCCAGCAGCAGGGGGCTTGGGACTAATGAAAAACTGTTTTTT,CASSRGLGTNEKLFF
TRBJ2-5,-,TRBV28,TRBD1,TGTGCCAGCAGTTGGGACAGGGACGGAGGAGAGCAGTACTTC,CASSWDRDGGEQYF
TRBJ2-5,-,TRBV11-2,TRBD1,TGTGCCAGCAGCATCTCCGGGACAGGCCGGCAAGAGACCCAGTACTTC,CASSISGTGRQETQYF
TRBJ2-2,-,TRBV5-5,-,TGTGCCAGCAGCTTCAGGGAGGTGGGCACCGGGGAGCTGTTTTTT,CASSFREVGTGELFF
TRBJ2-1,-,TRBV5-1,-,TGCGCCAGCAGCTTGGGGGACCCAATTTTCCACAATGAGCAGTTCTTC,CASSLGDPIFHNEQFF
TRBJ1-1,-,TRBV6-5,-,TGTGCCAGCAGTCCGAAGACAGTTCGGAACACTGAAGCTTTCTTT,CASSPKTVRNTEAFF
TRBJ2-3,-,TRBV18,TRBD2,TGTGCCAGCTCACCACCGACCTTCACTAGCGGGAGTATGAATACGCAGTATTTT,CASSPPTFTSGSMNTQYF
TRBJ1-5,-,TRBV2,TRBD1,TGTGCCAGCAGTGTGGACAGGGATCAGCCCCAGCATTTT,CASSVDRDQPQHF
TRBJ2-3,-,TRBV27,-,TGTGCCAGCAGATTATTACAGGGCACGCAGTATTTT,CASRLLQGTQYF